A selection of T cell receptor beta chains follows, all from one sample in a study of beta chain features in type 1 diabetes. The assay was immunoSEQ multiplex PCR, and TCRdb's table has in-frame clones only and misses some. The sample consists of 240,000 or so clones, 25% to 35% of them appearing once. What was sequenced was central memory CD4+ T cells from blood. Receptors were obtained from a man younger than 45 in good health. Each CDR3 is given with its conserved first and last residue. The order of the fields is D gene, J gene, V gene, clone size, CDR3 DNA, CDR3 protein. The D gene is left open where the match is weak. Expanded clones get a size class; other rows say once, few or many, or leave the size out.

d_gene: .; j_gene: TRBJ2-1; v_gene: TRBV5-1; abundance: .; CDR3nt: TGCGCCAGCCGAATCGGCGGGACTCGCGGCAATGAGCAGTTCTTC; CDR3aa: CASRIGGTRGNEQFF
d_gene: TRBD1; j_gene: TRBJ2-1; v_gene: TRBV18; abundance: many; CDR3nt: TGTGCCAGCTCACGGACAGGGGATCCCAATGAGCAGTTCTTC; CDR3aa: CASSRTGDPNEQFF
d_gene: .; j_gene: TRBJ1-1; v_gene: TRBV19; abundance: few; CDR3nt: TGTGCCAGTAGTAATGAGGAAGGCACTGAAGCTTTCTTT; CDR3aa: CASSNEEGTEAFF
d_gene: .; j_gene: TRBJ1-3; v_gene: TRBV6-6; abundance: .; CDR3nt: TGTGCCAGCAGGCCTTCGGGGACACAATCTGGAAACACCATATATTTT; CDR3aa: CASRPSGTQSGNTIYF
d_gene: TRBD2; j_gene: TRBJ2-4; v_gene: TRBV30; abundance: .; CDR3nt: TGTGCCTATAATAGCGGGAGTGGGGGAAACATTCAGTACTTC; CDR3aa: CAYNSGSGGNIQYF
d_gene: .; j_gene: TRBJ2-1; v_gene: TRBV2; abundance: .; CDR3nt: TGTGCCAGCAGCGAAGCTTCGGGGCCAGTAGGGTTCTTC; CDR3aa: CASSEASGPVGFF
d_gene: TRBD2; j_gene: TRBJ2-1; v_gene: TRBV10-1; abundance: .; CDR3nt: TGCGCCAGCAGTGAAGCAAGCGGGGGCTTCGGTGAGCAGTTCTTC; CDR3aa: CASSEASGGFGEQFF
d_gene: .; j_gene: TRBJ2-6; v_gene: TRBV7-9; abundance: .; CDR3nt: TGTGCCAGCAGGACTACTGGGGCCAACGTCCTGACTTTC; CDR3aa: CASRTTGANVLTF
d_gene: .; j_gene: TRBJ2-6; v_gene: TRBV5-6; abundance: few; CDR3nt: TGTGCCAGCAGCCCTCCAGGGTCTGGGGCCAACGTCCTGACTTTC; CDR3aa: CASSPPGSGANVLTF
d_gene: .; j_gene: TRBJ2-3; v_gene: TRBV2; abundance: .; CDR3nt: TGTGCCAGCACGTCAGACACAGATACGCAGTATTTT; CDR3aa: CASTSDTDTQYF
d_gene: TRBD1; j_gene: TRBJ1-2; v_gene: TRBV27; abundance: .; CDR3nt: TGTGCCAGCGGAACAGGGGGCTATGGCTACACCTTC; CDR3aa: CASGTGGYGYTF
d_gene: TRBD1; j_gene: TRBJ2-1; v_gene: TRBV9; abundance: many; CDR3nt: TGTGCCAGCAACCGACAGGGCAGAGGGCACAATGAGCAGTTCTTC; CDR3aa: CASNRQGRGHNEQFF
d_gene: .; j_gene: TRBJ1-2; v_gene: TRBV18; abundance: medium-sized; CDR3nt: TGTGCCAGCTCGCCCGACCAGGGCCGGGGCTATGGCTACACCTTC; CDR3aa: CASSPDQGRGYGYTF
d_gene: .; j_gene: TRBJ1-2; v_gene: TRBV29-1; abundance: .; CDR3nt: TGCAGCGTTGACCCGGGCGGATACTATGGCTACACCTTC; CDR3aa: CSVDPGGYYGYTF
d_gene: TRBD2; j_gene: TRBJ2-4; v_gene: TRBV4-3; abundance: many; CDR3nt: TGCGCCAGCAGCCCTCGGACTAGCGGGATAAACATTCAGTACTTC; CDR3aa: CASSPRTSGINIQYF
d_gene: .; j_gene: TRBJ2-2; v_gene: TRBV29-1; abundance: .; CDR3nt: TGCAGCGTTCGGCGGCAGTATAACGGGGAGCTGTTTTTT; CDR3aa: CSVRRQYNGELFF
d_gene: .; j_gene: TRBJ1-4; v_gene: TRBV7-8; abundance: .; CDR3nt: TGTGCCAGCAGCCCGGGGGCAGGGCTATATGAAAAACTGTTTTTT; CDR3aa: CASSPGAGLYEKLFF
d_gene: .; j_gene: TRBJ2-6; v_gene: TRBV7-9; abundance: .; CDR3nt: TGTGCCAGCAGCTTAAACAGAGGGGCCAACGTCCTGACTTTC; CDR3aa: CASSLNRGANVLTF
d_gene: .; j_gene: TRBJ2-5; v_gene: TRBV9; abundance: few; CDR3nt: TGTGCCAGCAGCGCGGGGCCCACGGGTCAAGAGACCCAGTACTTC; CDR3aa: CASSAGPTGQETQYF
d_gene: .; j_gene: TRBJ2-7; v_gene: TRBV6-1; abundance: .; CDR3nt: TGTGCCAGCAGTCATTCGTCATACGAGCAGTACTTC; CDR3aa: CASSHSSYEQYF
d_gene: .; j_gene: TRBJ2-5; v_gene: TRBV30; abundance: few; CDR3nt: TGTGCCTGGAGCGACCTGCGGGGCCAAGAGACCCAGTACTTC; CDR3aa: CAWSDLRGQETQYF
d_gene: .; j_gene: TRBJ2-3; v_gene: TRBV7-2; abundance: .; CDR3nt: TGTGCCAGCAGCTCGACGAGCATCACAGATACGCAGTATTTT; CDR3aa: CASSSTSITDTQYF
d_gene: TRBD1; j_gene: TRBJ1-3; v_gene: TRBV10-3; abundance: .; CDR3nt: TGTGCCATCAGCGCCCGACAGGGATCTGGAAACACCATATATTTT; CDR3aa: CAISARQGSGNTIYF
d_gene: .; j_gene: TRBJ1-1; v_gene: TRBV30; abundance: .; CDR3nt: TGTGCCTGGTACCAAGATTCCACTGAAGCTTTCTTT; CDR3aa: CAWYQDSTEAFF
d_gene: TRBD1; j_gene: TRBJ2-7; v_gene: TRBV2; abundance: .; CDR3nt: TGTGCCAGCAATAGCCCCGGGACAGGGTCATACGAGCAGTACTTC; CDR3aa: CASNSPGTGSYEQYF
d_gene: TRBD1; j_gene: TRBJ1-5; v_gene: TRBV30; abundance: .; CDR3nt: TGTACGAGTAACAGGGGGCGAGGTCAGCCCCAGCATTTT; CDR3aa: CTSNRGRGQPQHF
d_gene: .; j_gene: TRBJ1-2; v_gene: TRBV28; abundance: .; CDR3nt: TGTGCCAGCACCTCTGACAGTTCCTATGGCTACACCTTC; CDR3aa: CASTSDSSYGYTF
d_gene: .; j_gene: TRBJ2-5; v_gene: TRBV10-3; abundance: .; CDR3nt: TGTGCCATCAGTGTAGGTGCGGGGCTTCAAGAGACCCAGTACTTC; CDR3aa: CAISVGAGLQETQYF
d_gene: TRBD1; j_gene: TRBJ2-3; v_gene: TRBV7-2; abundance: medium-sized; CDR3nt: TGTGCCAGCAGGGCCGGGACAGGGGGCACAGATACGCAGTATTTT; CDR3aa: CASRAGTGGTDTQYF
d_gene: TRBD2; j_gene: TRBJ2-2; v_gene: TRBV7-8; abundance: .; CDR3nt: TGTGCCAGCAGCTCACATCGGGGACTAGCGGGAGGGCCTCGCACCGGGGAGCTGTTTTTT; CDR3aa: CASSSHRGLAGGPRTGELFF
d_gene: TRBD2; j_gene: TRBJ2-1; v_gene: TRBV28; abundance: few; CDR3nt: TGTGCCAGCAGTTTTCTTGGGCGGGAGTCCTACAATGAGCAGTTCTTC; CDR3aa: CASSFLGRESYNEQFF
d_gene: .; j_gene: TRBJ2-2; v_gene: TRBV5-1; abundance: .; CDR3nt: TGCGCCAGCAGGCCTCAGGAGAACACCGGGGAGCTGTTTTTT; CDR3aa: CASRPQENTGELFF
d_gene: .; j_gene: TRBJ1-4; v_gene: TRBV7-8; abundance: few; CDR3nt: TGTGCCAGCAGCCTCGACAGGAAAGAAAAACTGTTTTTT; CDR3aa: CASSLDRKEKLFF
d_gene: TRBD1; j_gene: TRBJ2-5; v_gene: TRBV30; abundance: .; CDR3nt: TGTGCCTGGAGTCCCGGGACAGGGAAGCTACAAGAAGAGACCCAGTACTTC; CDR3aa: CAWSPGTGKLQEETQYF
d_gene: .; j_gene: TRBJ2-1; v_gene: TRBV30; abundance: few; CDR3nt: TGTGCCTGGGGAAGGCGGAGCTCCTACAATGAGCAGTTCTTC; CDR3aa: CAWGRRSSYNEQFF
d_gene: .; j_gene: TRBJ2-1; v_gene: TRBV19; abundance: .; CDR3nt: TGTGCCAGTAGCCGACAGGTCAACCGCAATGAGCAGTTCTTC; CDR3aa: CASSRQVNRNEQFF
d_gene: .; j_gene: TRBJ2-3; v_gene: TRBV7-9; abundance: few; CDR3nt: TGTGCCAGCAGCCCGCATGGTCCTCGCCCAGATACGCAGTATTTT; CDR3aa: CASSPHGPRPDTQYF
d_gene: .; j_gene: TRBJ1-5; v_gene: TRBV29-1; abundance: few; CDR3nt: TGCAGCGCGGGGGACGGGGGGTCTCAGCCCCAGCATTTT; CDR3aa: CSAGDGGSQPQHF
d_gene: .; j_gene: TRBJ1-1; v_gene: TRBV7-2; abundance: many; CDR3nt: TGTGCCAGCAGCTCGCACACGAGGAGTGAAGCTTTCTTT; CDR3aa: CASSSHTRSEAFF
d_gene: .; j_gene: TRBJ1-2; v_gene: TRBV7-9; abundance: .; CDR3nt: TGTGCCAGCAGCCCCCAGGACGATGGCTACACCTTC; CDR3aa: CASSPQDDGYTF
d_gene: .; j_gene: TRBJ2-1; v_gene: TRBV9; abundance: .; CDR3nt: TGTGCCAGCAGCGGGGGCGGGACTGGAGATAATGAGCAGTTCTTC; CDR3aa: CASSGGGTGDNEQFF
d_gene: .; j_gene: TRBJ2-5; v_gene: TRBV5-1; abundance: few; CDR3nt: TGCGCCAGCAGCTTGGTATCCCAAGAGACCCAGTACTTC; CDR3aa: CASSLVSQETQYF
d_gene: .; j_gene: TRBJ1-1; v_gene: TRBV30; abundance: few; CDR3nt: TGTGCCTGGAGTACACAGGGGAACACTGAAGCTTTCTTT; CDR3aa: CAWSTQGNTEAFF
d_gene: .; j_gene: TRBJ2-4; v_gene: TRBV13; abundance: few; CDR3nt: TGTGCCAGCAGCTTACAGGGGAACATTCAGTACTTC; CDR3aa: CASSLQGNIQYF
d_gene: TRBD2; j_gene: TRBJ2-1; v_gene: TRBV13; abundance: few; CDR3nt: TGTGCCAGCAGCCGGGGACTAGCGGGGGACAATGAGCAGTTCTTC; CDR3aa: CASSRGLAGDNEQFF
d_gene: .; j_gene: TRBJ2-3; v_gene: TRBV5-6; abundance: .; CDR3nt: TGTGCCAGCAGCTTGGATGTGCGGGCGTCAGATACGCAGTATTTT; CDR3aa: CASSLDVRASDTQYF
d_gene: .; j_gene: TRBJ2-1; v_gene: TRBV4-3; abundance: .; CDR3nt: TGCGCCAGCAGCCAAAACGAAGAGGGTGAGCAGTTCTTC; CDR3aa: CASSQNEEGEQFF
d_gene: .; j_gene: TRBJ1-1; v_gene: TRBV29-1; abundance: .; CDR3nt: TGCAGCGTTGTATTCAGGGCCGCGAACACTGAAGCTTTCTTT; CDR3aa: CSVVFRAANTEAFF
d_gene: TRBD2; j_gene: TRBJ2-5; v_gene: TRBV5-5; abundance: many; CDR3nt: TGTGCCAGCATCGGGACTAGCGGGGCCCGCCGAGAGACCCAGTACTTC; CDR3aa: CASIGTSGARRETQYF
d_gene: TRBD1; j_gene: TRBJ2-7; v_gene: TRBV19; abundance: once; CDR3nt: TGTGCCAGTAGCTCCGGACAGGGGGATCTGAACGAGCAGTACTTC; CDR3aa: CASSSGQGDLNEQYF
d_gene: .; j_gene: TRBJ1-2; v_gene: TRBV5-1; abundance: .; CDR3nt: TGCGCCAGCAGCTATGAGGGCTGGGATGGCTACACCTTC; CDR3aa: CASSYEGWDGYTF
d_gene: .; j_gene: TRBJ2-7; v_gene: TRBV2; abundance: few; CDR3nt: TGTGCCAGCAGACTCACAGATACATACGAGCAGTACTTC; CDR3aa: CASRLTDTYEQYF
d_gene: TRBD2; j_gene: TRBJ2-5; v_gene: TRBV30; abundance: .; CDR3nt: TGTGCCTGGAGACTAGCGGGAGGGGGAGAGACCCAGTACTTC; CDR3aa: CAWRLAGGGETQYF
d_gene: .; j_gene: TRBJ2-7; v_gene: TRBV15; abundance: .; CDR3nt: TGTGCCACCAGCAGAGAATTGGACTTTACCTACGAGCAGTACTTC; CDR3aa: CATSRELDFTYEQYF
d_gene: .; j_gene: TRBJ2-7; v_gene: TRBV5-6; abundance: .; CDR3nt: TGTGCCAGCAGACTACTAGCAGCGAGCTCCTACGAGCAGTACTTC; CDR3aa: CASRLLAASSYEQYF
d_gene: TRBD2; j_gene: TRBJ2-5; v_gene: TRBV7-2; abundance: few; CDR3nt: TGTGCCAGCAGCGCGGGGGGTTCGAGGGAGACCCAGTACTTC; CDR3aa: CASSAGGSRETQYF
d_gene: .; j_gene: TRBJ2-5; v_gene: TRBV5-6; abundance: .; CDR3nt: TGTGCCAGCAGCCCGGGCACGCAAGAGACCCAGTACTTC; CDR3aa: CASSPGTQETQYF
d_gene: .; j_gene: TRBJ2-7; v_gene: TRBV15; abundance: few; CDR3nt: TGTGCCACCAGCTCTAGACGGAACTACGAGCAGTACTTC; CDR3aa: CATSSRRNYEQYF
d_gene: .; j_gene: TRBJ1-1; v_gene: TRBV7-8; abundance: .; CDR3nt: TGTGCCAGCAGCTCCGGACAGCACAACACTGAAGCTTTCTTT; CDR3aa: CASSSGQHNTEAFF